Described below is a single TCR beta chain sequence and its context. This sample is drawn from a study of CD8 T cells in Susac syndrome. Trimming at V came to 11 bases and at J to 4 bases, leaving 3 bases not matched to a gene. The CDR3 is 13 residues long. Germline V gives CDR1 MGHDK, CDR2 SYGVNS. RNA was extracted with the RNeasy kit, and a quantity of 0.5 to 1 ug was reverse transcribed using random hexamers. A multiplex approach, immunoSEQ multiplex PCR, amplified TCR beta CDR3 across 54 Vbeta and 13 Jbeta. TCRdb re-called the immunoSEQ multiplex PCR reads through MiXCR, storing one row per CDR3 protein. The profile shows more than 200,000 distinct CDR3 sequences, 80% to 95% of them singletons.

The sequenced sample was CD4+ T cells from PBMCs. The chain is built from TRBV25-1 and TRBJ2-1; 12 bases line up with TRBD2. This sequence originates from a human donor with multiple sclerosis. The CDR3 loop reads CAASGGAYNEQFF. The DNA for the CDR3 is TGTGCCGCTAGCGGGGGGGCTTACAATGAGCAGTTCTTC.